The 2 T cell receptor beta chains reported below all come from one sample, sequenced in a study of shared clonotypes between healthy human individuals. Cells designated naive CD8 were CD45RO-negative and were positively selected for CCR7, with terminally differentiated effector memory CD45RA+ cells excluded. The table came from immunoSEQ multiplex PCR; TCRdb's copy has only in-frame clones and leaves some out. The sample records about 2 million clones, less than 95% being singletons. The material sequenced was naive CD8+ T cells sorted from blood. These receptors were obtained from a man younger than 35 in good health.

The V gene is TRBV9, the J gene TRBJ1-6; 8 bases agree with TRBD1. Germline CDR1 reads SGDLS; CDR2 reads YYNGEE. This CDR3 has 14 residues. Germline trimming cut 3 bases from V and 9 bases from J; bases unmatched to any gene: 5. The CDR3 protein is CASSEGTGRSPLHF. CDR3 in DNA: TGTGCCAGCAGCGAGGGGACAGGACGTTCACCCCTCCACTTT.

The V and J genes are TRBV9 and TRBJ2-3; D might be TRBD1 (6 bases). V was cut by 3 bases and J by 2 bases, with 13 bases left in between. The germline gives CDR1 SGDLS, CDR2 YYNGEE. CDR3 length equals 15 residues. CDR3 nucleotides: TGTGCCAGCAGCGCAGAGGGGGTGACCACAGATACGCAGTATTTT. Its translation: CASSAEGVTTDTQYF.